These T cell receptor beta chains were read from a single sample in a study of beta chain features in type 1 diabetes. This table comes from immunoSEQ multiplex PCR, and its TCRdb copy is limited to in-frame clones, with some not included. Of tens of thousands of clones detected, about 51% appear once; the ten largest clones hold around 2.1%. Sequenced input: Tregs from blood. These receptors all come from a woman in her late teens or twenties in good health. Each CDR3 is given with its conserved first and last residue. Fields, in order: V gene, D gene, J gene, clone size, CDR3 DNA, CDR3 protein. The D gene is left open where the match is weak. A row's size may be missing; if present it is once, few, many or a size class.

TRBV6-6	TRBD2	TRBJ2-3	few	TGTGCCAGCAGCCACCGAGGCGGGGGGAGGGATACGCAGTATTTT	CASSHRGGGRDTQYF
TRBV6-6	TRBD2	TRBJ2-3	NA	TGTGCCAGCAGTGCTCTAGCGGGAGGAGATACGCAGTATTTT	CASSALAGGDTQYF
TRBV7-9	TRBD2	TRBJ2-7	NA	TGTGCCAGCAGCCCGGGACTAGCGACCTACGAGCAGTACTTC	CASSPGLATYEQYF
TRBV5-1	NA	TRBJ2-6	NA	TGCGCCAGCAGCGACCAGACTAGACGGTCTGGGGCCAACGTCCTGACTTTC	CASSDQTRRSGANVLTF
TRBV6-5	TRBD2	TRBJ2-4	medium-sized	TGTGCCAGCAGTTACGAGATTAGCGGGAGTAGCATTCAGTACTTC	CASSYEISGSSIQYF
TRBV5-1	TRBD1	TRBJ2-7	NA	TGCGCCAGCAGCTTCGGACAGGGACTGTACGAGCAGTACTTC	CASSFGQGLYEQYF
TRBV7-8	NA	TRBJ2-5	few	TGTGCCAGCAGCTCCCGCAGGGGCCAAGAGACCCAGTACTTC	CASSSRRGQETQYF
TRBV28	TRBD2	TRBJ2-1	NA	TGTGCCAGCAGGGGGAAGGGGCGGGAGTCTTTTGAGCAGTTCTTC	CASRGKGRESFEQFF
TRBV7-9	TRBD2	TRBJ2-1	NA	TGTGCCAGCAGCTCAAGACTAGCGGGAAGGCTGGATGAGCAGTTCTTC	CASSSRLAGRLDEQFF
TRBV6-1	NA	TRBJ2-1	NA	TGTGCCAGCAGAATTCGACAGGCCTACAATGAGCAGTTCTTC	CASRIRQAYNEQFF
TRBV10-2	TRBD1	TRBJ1-5	NA	TGCGCCAGCAGTGAGTTGGGCAGGGGGCTGAATCAGCCCCAGCATTTT	CASSELGRGLNQPQHF
TRBV11-2	NA	TRBJ1-1	few	TGTGCCAGCAGCTTAGGGGGGGGGATGAACACTGAAGCTTTCTTT	CASSLGGGMNTEAFF
TRBV5-5	TRBD1	TRBJ2-2	NA	TGTGCCAGCAGCTTGGACAGGGGGCCGAAGACCGGGGAGCTGTTTTTT	CASSLDRGPKTGELFF
TRBV28	TRBD1	TRBJ1-6	NA	TGTGCCAGCAGTCCGGCACAGGGACAGTATAATTCACCCCTCCACTTT	CASSPAQGQYNSPLHF
TRBV6-1	TRBD2	TRBJ2-5	few	TGTGCCAGCATGTCTAGCGGGATGGAGACCCAGTACTTC	CASMSSGMETQYF
TRBV30	NA	TRBJ2-7	NA	TGTGCCTCCAGACAGGAGGCCGAGCAGTACTTC	CASRQEAEQYF
TRBV27	TRBD2	TRBJ2-2	NA	TGTGCCAGCAGATTTTGGACTAGCGGCACCGGGGAGCTGTTTTTT	CASRFWTSGTGELFF
TRBV10-3	NA	TRBJ2-7	NA	TGTGCCATCGCCGACAATTCCTACGAGCAGTACTTC	CAIADNSYEQYF
TRBV29-1	NA	TRBJ2-7	few	TGCAGCGTTGAGAGTTGGCAGGGGGGATACGAGCAGTACTTC	CSVESWQGGYEQYF
TRBV7-9	NA	TRBJ2-3	NA	TGTGCCAGCAGCTTAGGCTCAGGGGTTGAAGATACGCAGTATTTT	CASSLGSGVEDTQYF
TRBV15	TRBD1	TRBJ2-5	NA	TGTGCCACCAGCAGGGACAGGGGAGAGACCCAGTACTTC	CATSRDRGETQYF
TRBV29-1	NA	TRBJ2-6	few	TGCAGCGTTGATATTTCTGGGGCCAACGTCCTGACTTTC	CSVDISGANVLTF
TRBV5-5	TRBD2	TRBJ2-1	NA	TGTGCCAGCAGCTTGGAGTTTAGGCTAGCGGGAGGGCCGCGCCAAAGTGAGCAGTTCTTC	CASSLEFRLAGGPRQSEQFF